One and the same sample provided the 27 T cell receptor beta chains below, sequenced in a study of CXCR3-negative and CXCR3-positive naive CD8 T cells. In preparing the TRB cDNA libraries, 5' RACE with UMI labels was used. No DNA is given; TCRdb re-called the 5' RACE reads and lists each CDR3 protein once. Recorded here are over 100,000 distinct CDR3 sequences; the top ten clones represent roughly 0.31%. The sequencing input was naive CXCR3- CD8+ T cells from blood. Subset specified: CD45RO-CCR7+CD27+CD95- naive CD8+ T cells lacking CXCR3 (TNR3-). All receptors derive from a human donor in good health. Some clones in this sample may be carry-over from other donors' samples.

The chain uses TRBV2 and TRBJ1-2; the D call of TRBD1 rests on TCRdb alone, since no DNA is present to check it. In germline, CDR1 is SNHLY, CDR2 FYNNEI. CDR3 length: 15 amino acids. CDR3 amino acids: CASSDGDRKNYGYTF.

V is TRBV4-1 and J is TRBJ2-3. The CDR3 totals 12 residues. Germline-derived CDR1 and CDR2 are MGHRA and YSYEKL. Here the CDR3 reads CASSQERDTQYF.

The V call is TRBV28, the J call TRBJ2-5; checking the TCRdb D call of TRBD1 is not possible without DNA. Germline-derived CDR1 and CDR2 are MDHEN and SYDVKM. This CDR3 is 14 amino acids long. CDR3 region: CASSPNFPGGTQYF.

This chain uses TRBV27 with TRBJ1-2; absent DNA, TCRdb's TRBD1 call cannot be checked. Looked up from germline, CDR1 is MNHEY and CDR2 is SMNVEV (reference sequence). This CDR3 spans 15 amino acids. The CDR3 protein is CASRSIGQAIYGYTF.

V and J are TRBV29-1 and TRBJ2-2; no DNA is available, so the TRBD2 call from TCRdb remains unchecked. Germline loops: CDR1 SQVTM, CDR2 ANQGSEA. CDR3 size: 14 residues. CDR3 sequence: CSVGRDGNTGELFF.

This chain joins TRBV7-2 and TRBJ2-1; TCRdb reports TRBD1, a call that lacks DNA to check it against. Per germline, CDR1 SGHTA and CDR2 FQGNSA. The CDR3 loop spans 13 amino acids. The CDR3 spells CASSSQGYNEQFF. Filled out from reference TRBV7-2 and TRBJ2-1, the complete variable domain reads GAGVSQSPSNKVTEKGKDVELRCDPISGHTALYWYRQSLGQGLEFLIYFQGNSAPDKSGLPSDRFSAERTGGSVSTLTIQRTQQEDSAVYLCASSSQGYNEQFFGPGTRLTVL.

The chain recombines TRBV29-1 with TRBJ1-2; TCRdb gives TRBD1 as the D gene, but with no DNA this cannot be confirmed. This CDR3 region has 11 residues. The germline V gene has CDR1 SQVTM and CDR2 ANQGSEA. CDR3 amino acids: CSVVSGFGYTF.

The V and J genes are TRBV4-3 and TRBJ2-1; TCRdb returns TRBD2, unconfirmable since there is no DNA. This CDR3 is built from 17 residues. The germline CDR1 and CDR2 sequences are LGHNA and YSLEER. The CDR3 region is CASSQDGTSGLYNEQFF.

The chain recombines TRBV11-3 with TRBJ2-1; TCRdb's D gene call, TRBD2, goes unchecked for lack of DNA. This CDR3 spans 15 amino acids. CDR1 is SGHNT, CDR2 YENEEA, per germline. The CDR3 region is CASSPTSGSTNEQFF.

The V gene is TRBV6-5, the J gene TRBJ1-4; TCRdb outputs TRBD1, but without DNA this stays unchecked. The germline CDR1 and CDR2 sequences are MNHEY and SVGAGI. This CDR3 spans 16 amino acids. The CDR3 sequence: CASSYVQGSGNEKLFF.

The chain uses TRBV30 and TRBJ2-3. CDR1 and CDR2 (germline): GTSNPN, SVGIG (reference sequence). The CDR3 is made up of 11 amino acids. The CDR3 sequence is CAWRPRDTQYF. Using reference TRBV30 and TRBJ2-3 for the parts outside the CDR3, the full variable domain is SQTIHQWPATLVQPVGSPLSLECTVEGTSNPNLYWYRQAAGRGLQLLFYSVGIGQISSEVPQNLSASRPQDRQFILSSKKLLLSDSGFYLCAWRPRDTQYFGPGTRLTVL.

The chain employs TRBV30 and TRBJ2-1. The CDR3 extends over 13 amino acids. Germline-derived CDR1 and CDR2 are GTSNPN and SVGIG (reference sequence). The CDR3 is CAWSSSSYNEQFF.

The V and J genes are TRBV29-1 and TRBJ2-1; the D call from TCRdb, TRBD2, cannot be confirmed without DNA. The CDR3 runs 18 residues. Per germline, CDR1 SQVTM and CDR2 ANQGSEA. CDR3 residues: CSVRPGLAGPSSYNEQLF.

The V and J genes are TRBV7-8 and TRBJ2-3; the D call from TCRdb, TRBD2, cannot be confirmed without DNA. Germline assignment: CDR1 SGHVS and CDR2 FQNEAQ. The CDR3 runs 15 residues. This chain's CDR3 is CASSLGASGGDTQYF.

The V call is TRBV4-3, the J call TRBJ2-1; TCRdb reports TRBD2, a call that lacks DNA to check it against. Germline lookup yields CDR1 LGHNA and CDR2 YSLEER. The CDR3 length is 17 residues. CDR3 residues: CASSQESLALSYNEQFF.

The chain links TRBV20-1 to TRBJ2-1; with no DNA, the TCRdb D assignment of TRBD1 cannot be verified. Germline V gene data show CDR1 as DFQATT and CDR2 as SNEGSKA (reference sequence). The CDR3 is 13 residues long. CDR3: CSAEGDEDNEQFF.

The V and J genes are TRBV29-1 and TRBJ1-2; TCRdb returns TRBD1, unconfirmable since there is no DNA. Germline CDR1 and CDR2: SQVTM and ANQGSEA. CDR3 length equals 13 residues. The chain's CDR3 is CSVREQGLYGYTF.

The chain recombines TRBV23-1 with TRBJ2-2; TCRdb outputs TRBD1, but without DNA this stays unchecked. TRBV23-1 carries the ORF label, with uncertain function. CDR3 length equals 18 residues. CDR3 in amino acids: CASSHRDRVLTNTGELFF.

CDR3 in amino acids: CASSQESISISPLHF. The rearrangement links TRBV4-2 to TRBJ1-6. Germline CDR1 reads LGHNA; CDR2 reads YNFKEQ. The length of the CDR3 is 15 residues.

The chain carries TRBV29-1 and TRBJ1-1; as DNA is missing, the TRBD1 call by TCRdb cannot be tested. This CDR3 contains 13 residues. Germline V gene data show CDR1 as SQVTM and CDR2 as ANQGSEA. CDR3: CSVEGGLQPEAFF.

The V and J genes are TRBV7-3 and TRBJ2-3; the TCRdb D gene call, TRBD2, has no DNA to confirm it. CDR1 SGHTA and CDR2 FQGTGA come from the germline V gene. The CDR3 consists of 15 residues. The CDR3 is CASSSSGGSTDTQYF. Using reference TRBV7-3 and TRBJ2-3 for the parts outside the CDR3, the full variable domain is GAGVSQTPSNKVTEKGKYVELRCDPISGHTALYWYRQSLGQGPEFLIYFQGTGAADDSGLPNDRFFAVRPEGSVSTLKIQRTERGDSAVYLCASSSSGGSTDTQYFGPGTRLTVL.

The chain uses TRBV7-9 and TRBJ2-7. Germline CDR1 and CDR2: SEHNR and FQNEAQ (reference sequence). This CDR3 comprises 14 residues. Here the CDR3 reads CASSLNNRAYEQYF.

The chain has TRBV20-1 and TRBJ2-7. Germline values: CDR1 DFQATT, CDR2 SNEGSKA (reference sequence). The CDR3 is 14 residues long. CDR3: CSARDVQIPYEQYF.

The rearrangement joins TRBV28 to TRBJ2-2; the D gene TCRdb calls, TRBD1, cannot be checked with no DNA. The CDR3 has 19 residues. The germline gives CDR1 MDHEN, CDR2 SYDVKM. This CDR3 reads CASSFKKRRDRVFTGELFF.

The J gene is TRBJ2-5, the V gene TRBV20-1. CDR3 length equals 14 residues. Germline values: CDR1 DFQATT, CDR2 SNEGSKA (reference sequence). This chain's CDR3 is CSAREGKYQETQYF.

The chain employs TRBV12-3 or TRBV12-4 and TRBJ2-7; TCRdb outputs TRBD1, but without DNA this stays unchecked. The CDR3 is made up of 19 amino acids. This CDR3 reads CASSFGSPTGTGENWGQYF.

The chain employs TRBV6-5 and TRBJ2-1. Germline CDR1 is MNHEY and CDR2 is SVGAGI. The CDR3 has 12 residues. CDR3: CASIYQDNEQFF.